Listed here are 20 T cell receptor beta chains from one sample, sequenced in a study of identical twins. One entry per CDR3 protein results from TCRdb running MiXCR on the 5' RACE reads. The sample records 690,000 or so distinct CDR3 sequences, roughly 8% being singletons. The same specimen was also included in a second study, on yellow fever vaccine responses in identical twins.

The source material was PBMCs. These receptor sequences come from a young woman in good health.

Only a few counts were recorded for this clonotype. The rearrangement uses TRBV4-3 and TRBJ2-5; TRBD1 matches at 10 bases. Germline V gene sequence: CDR1 LGHNA, CDR2 YSLEER. V trimming: 0 bases; J trimming: 5 bases; junction bases outside the gene matches: 9. This CDR3 is built from 17 residues. The CDR3 loop reads CASSQDTGTGVFETQYF. The CDR3 nucleotides read TGCGCCAGCAGCCAAGACACCGGGACAGGGGTTTTTGAGACCCAGTACTTC.

This clonotype turned up a few times. J is TRBJ2-7 and V is TRBV7-9, with D possibly TRBD2 on 6 matching bases. Trimming took 5 bases from V and 3 from J, leaving 11 bases between them. The CDR3 has 13 residues. Germline CDR1 and CDR2: SEHNR and FQNEAQ (reference sequence). The CDR3 bases are TGTGCCAGCAGCCCCGTGGGGGGCTACGAGCAGTACTTC. This gives the protein CASSPVGGYEQYF.

The chain is built from TRBV7-2 and TRBJ2-7, with TRBD2 identical over 9 bases. Germline V gene lookup returns CDR1 SGHTA and CDR2 FQGNSA. V gave up 4 bases and J gave up 3 bases; unmatched junction bases: 4. The length of the CDR3 is 14 residues. The CDR3 nucleotides are TGTGCCAGCAGCTCCGGGACTAGCTACTACGAGCAGTACTTC. Translated, it gives CASSSGTSYYEQYF.

This clonotype was seen only a few times. This could be a read error, since a much larger clone is one nucleotide away. The chain couples TRBV6-2 or TRBV6-3 to TRBJ2-1; D might be TRBD1 or TRBD2, each matching 5 bases. Trimming removed 6 bases from V and 6 bases from J, with 6 bases in between. Germline CDR1 reads MNHEY; CDR2 reads SVGEGT. The CDR3 length is 11 residues. The chain's CDR3 is CASSGANEQFF. CDR3 bases: TGTGCCAGCAGCGGGGCCAATGAGCAGTTCTTC.

This chain joins TRBV10-3 and TRBJ2-3, with 9 bases lining up with TRBD2. V gave up 6 bases and J gave up 5 bases; unmatched junction bases: 9. The CDR3 extends over 15 amino acids. Per the germline V gene, CDR1 is ENHRY and CDR2 is SYGVKD. CDR3 nucleotides: TGTGCCATCAGGGAAGAGGGACTAGCCGGAGATACGCAGTATTTT. Translated: CAIREEGLAGDTQYF.

This clonotype was observed a few times. The chain recombines TRBV9 with TRBJ2-3, with D possibly matching TRBD2 (5 bases). V lost 0 bases and J 4 bases, leaving 15 bases between the germline ends. In germline, CDR1 is SGDLS, CDR2 YYNGEE. The CDR3 covers 16 residues. The CDR3 nucleotides read TGTGCCAGCAGCGTAGCTCCTAGGGTGGACTCAGATACGCAGTATTTT. Its protein product is CASSVAPRVDSDTQYF.

In its sample, this clonotype was seen a few times. The chain joins TRBV20-1 to TRBJ2-1, with TRBD2 matching 15 bases. V gave up 2 bases and J gave up 3 bases; unmatched junction bases: 5. The CDR3 length is 17 residues. CDR1 is DFQATT and CDR2 is SNEGSKA in the germline V gene (reference sequence). CDR3 in amino acids: CSARQGLAGGYYNEQFF. DNA for the CDR3: TGCAGTGCTAGACAAGGACTAGCGGGGGGGTACTACAATGAGCAGTTCTTC.

The chain has TRBV7-3 and TRBJ2-7; weak D call: TRBD1 (6 bases). The V end lost 0 bases, the J end lost 3 bases, and 12 bases lay between the germline ends. Germline loops: CDR1 SGHTA, CDR2 FQGTGA. The CDR3 has 15 amino acids. The CDR3 sequence is CASSLTATGYYEQYF. DNA for the CDR3: TGTGCCAGCAGCTTAACCGCGACAGGATACTACGAGCAGTACTTC.

This clonotype showed up many times. The chain employs TRBV9 and TRBJ1-2, with TRBD1 as a possible D gene (5 bases). There are 13 residues in the CDR3. The germline gives CDR1 SGDLS, CDR2 YYNGEE. V was shortened by 2 bases and J by 6 bases, with 11 bases between the two germline ends. The CDR3 loop is CASSVWGRDGYTF. The CDR3 DNA sequence: TGTGCCAGCAGCGTGTGGGGGAGGGATGGCTACACCTTC.

This clonotype was detected a few times. V gene TRBV27 combines with J gene TRBJ2-7; 7 nucleotides line up with TRBD2. Losses at the gene ends were 6 bases for V and 0 bases for J; bases not matched to a gene: 17. The CDR3 length is 18 residues. Per germline, CDR1 MNHEY and CDR2 SMNVEV (reference sequence). This CDR3 reads CASSPWDGGTPSSYEQYF. In DNA form, the CDR3 reads TGTGCCAGCAGCCCATGGGACGGGGGGACCCCCTCCTCCTACGAGCAGTACTTC.

This clonotype has more than one count but fewer than ten. This sequence joins TRBV10-3 and TRBJ1-5; TRBD1 matches at 10 bases. The germline V gene encodes CDR1 ENHRY and CDR2 SYGVKD. With V trimmed by 5 bases and J by 7 bases, 8 bases remained unmatched. The CDR3 consists of 15 residues. This CDR3 reads CAISSGTGAGQPQHF. The CDR3 bases are TGTGCCATCAGTTCGGGGACAGGGGCAGGGCAGCCCCAGCATTTT.

This clonotype occurred a few times. The chain combines TRBV11-3 with TRBJ1-1; a weak D match, TRBD1 (6 bases). CDR3 length: 14 amino acids. V gave up 5 bases and J gave up 3 bases, with 13 bases separating them. Looked up from germline, CDR1 is SGHNT and CDR2 is YENEEA. CDR3 protein: CASSPTGIDTEAFF. CDR3 coding DNA: TGTGCCAGCAGCCCCACAGGGATTGACACTGAAGCTTTCTTT.

The table lists this clonotype with a few counts. The chain combines TRBV6-1 with TRBJ2-5, with 9 bases fitting TRBD2. Losses at the gene ends were 6 bases for V and 0 bases for J; bases not matched to a gene: 8. Germline-derived CDR1 and CDR2 are MNHNS and SASEGT. There are 16 residues in the CDR3. As DNA, the CDR3 is TGTGCCAGCAGCGAGGTAGCGGGAGCGAACCAAGAGACCCAGTACTTC. Its protein is CASSEVAGANQETQYF.

The J gene is TRBJ1-2, the V gene TRBV6-5; no clear D gene. V was cut by 2 bases and J by 6 bases, with 10 bases left in between. The CDR3 covers 13 residues. Germline assignment: CDR1 MNHEY and CDR2 SVGAGI. CDR3 in amino acids: CASSYGGTNGYTF. CDR3 DNA: TGTGCCAGCAGTTACGGTGGAACGAATGGCTACACCTTC.

A few counts support this clonotype. The CDR3 sequence: CASSFIAGDETQYF. CDR3 DNA: TGTGCCAGCAGCTTTATAGCGGGAGACGAGACCCAGTACTTC. This chain uses TRBV7-9 with TRBJ2-5; TRBD2 matches 9 bases. The J segment lost 5 bases and the V segment lost 3 bases, leaving 4 bases of the junction unmatched. The CDR3 is made up of 14 amino acids. CDR1 SEHNR and CDR2 FQNEAQ come from the germline V gene (reference sequence). Looking up the rest from reference TRBV7-9 and TRBJ2-5 gives the full variable domain: DTGVSQNPRHKITKRGQNVTFRCDPISEHNRLYWYRQTLGQGPEFLTYFQNEAQLEKSRLLSDRFSAERPKGSFSTLEIQRTEQGDSAMYLCASSFIAGDETQYFGPGTRLLVL.

This clonotype was counted many times. The chain recombines TRBV6-1 with TRBJ1-2, with D perhaps TRBD1 (6 bases). Germline V CDR1 and CDR2: MNHNS, SASEGT. The V gene lost 10 bases and the J gene lost 0 bases, with 12 bases spanning the gap. The CDR3 runs to 13 residues. CDR3 sequence (DNA): TGTGCCACGGCTAGGGGGTCTAACTATGGCTACACCTTC. It yields the protein CATARGSNYGYTF.

This clonotype showed up many times. This chain connects TRBV28 to TRBJ1-2; 7 bases map to TRBD1. With V trimmed by 6 bases and J by 5 bases, 9 bases remained unmatched. This CDR3 region has 14 residues. From germline, CDR1 is MDHEN and CDR2 SYDVKM. The CDR3 region is CASSPGTVVYGYTF. CDR3 coding DNA: TGTGCCAGCAGCCCCGGGACAGTAGTATATGGCTACACCTTC.

This clonotype was counted many times. The V and J genes are TRBV6-2 or TRBV6-3 and TRBJ2-1, with TRBD1 identical over 7 bases. The V gene end was trimmed by 7 bases and the J gene end by 0 bases; junction bases not matched to a gene: 9. The CDR3 runs to 16 residues. Germline V gene data show CDR1 as MNHEY and CDR2 as SVGEGT. As DNA, the CDR3 is TGTGCCAGCAATCTTCCCAGGGGGAGCTCCTACAATGAGCAGTTCTTC. Its translation: CASNLPRGSSYNEQFF.

This clonotype has a handful of counts. The V call is TRBV6-1, the J call TRBJ1-2, with D possibly matching TRBD1 (5 bases). From germline, CDR1 is MNHNS and CDR2 SASEGT. The CDR3 sequence is 13 residues long. Trimming pared 6 bases from V and 2 bases from J, leaving 10 bases between. CDR3 DNA: TGTGCCAGCAGGATCGACAGCAACTATGGCTACACCTTC. Its translation: CASRIDSNYGYTF.

The chain couples TRBV11-3 to TRBJ1-5, with D unresolved. The CDR3 spans 16 residues. V was cut by 1 base and J by 2 bases, with 12 bases left in between. Germline CDR1 and CDR2: SGHNT and YENEEA. CDR3 coding DNA: TGTGCCAGCAGCTTAGCCGGGGAGGTGGGCAATCAGCCCCAGCATTTT. Amino acids: CASSLAGEVGNQPQHF.